Presented here are 19 T cell receptor beta chains from one specimen sequenced in a study of shared clonotypes between healthy human individuals. Profiling relied on immunoSEQ multiplex PCR, and the TCRdb table lists in-frame clones only, not all of them. Of approximately 2,200,000 clones listed, approximately 94% were seen once; the top ten hold around 1.7%. The naive CD8 population came from CD45RO-negative cells selected for CCR7, without terminally differentiated effector memory CD45RA+ cells. Sequenced input: naive CD8+ T cells from PBMCs. The receptors stem from a young man in good health. Some clones in this sample may be carry-over from other donors' samples.

The chain uses TRBV28 and TRBJ1-2; tentative D call: TRBD1 (5 bases). The V end lost 5 bases, the J end lost 2 bases, and 18 bases lay between the germline ends. Germline CDR1 is MDHEN and CDR2 is SYDVKM. The CDR3 sequence is 16 residues long. CDR3 region: CASSPPGARVNYGYTF. The CDR3 nucleotides read TGTGCCAGCAGTCCGCCCGGGGCGCGGGTCAACTATGGCTACACCTTC.

This clone was detected once. J is TRBJ2-5 and V is TRBV9; perhaps TRBD2 as D (7 bases). Germline-derived CDR1 and CDR2 are SGDLS and YYNGEE. CDR3 length: 13 residues. Trimming pared 7 bases from V and 5 bases from J, leaving 15 bases between. CDR3: CASGRGGVETQYF. The DNA for the CDR3 is TGTGCCAGCGGCAGGGGAGGGGTTGAGACCCAGTACTTC. Filled out from reference TRBV9 and TRBJ2-5, the complete variable domain reads DSGVTQTPKHLITATGQRVTLRCSPRSGDLSVYWYQQSLDQGLQFLIQYYNGEERAKGNILERFSAQQFPDLHSELNLSSLELGDSALYFCASGRGGVETQYFGPGTRLLVL.

As concerns this clone: The germline gene is not matched at one end of the junction; a read error may be the cause. V gene TRBV2 combines with J gene TRBJ1-1; TRBD1 is a possible D gene (6 bases). Germline CDR1 and CDR2: SNHLY and FYNNEI. This CDR3 spans 14 amino acids. In nucleotides, the CDR3 is TGTGCCAGCAGCGAAGGGCGCAGGGGTACTGAAGCTTTCTTT. Its translation is CASSEGRRGTEAFF.

V gene TRBV11-3 combines with J gene TRBJ2-7; D call uncertain. The CDR3 contains 17 residues. In germline, CDR1 is SGHNT, CDR2 YENEEA. V gave up 1 base and J gave up 5 bases, with 21 bases separating them. CDR3 nucleotides: TGTGCCAGCAGCTTAGTGAGTCCCCTAGGTATTGGCCACGAGCAGTACTTC. The encoded protein is CASSLVSPLGIGHEQYF.

The J gene is TRBJ2-2, the V gene TRBV10-3; D is possibly TRBD1 (6 bases). The CDR3 has 15 amino acids. The V gene's germline CDR1 is ENHRY and CDR2 SYGVKD. V was cut by 3 bases and J by 0 bases, with 8 bases left in between. CDR3 DNA sequence: TGTGCCATCAGTGAAGGGACAACGAACACCGGGGAGCTGTTTTTT. Translated: CAISEGTTNTGELFF.

The CDR3, as DNA: TGTGCCAGCAGCTTGGGACAGGGGAATGAAAAACTGTTTTTT. Its protein product is CASSLGQGNEKLFF. The rearrangement uses TRBV7-9 and TRBJ1-4; 10 nucleotides agree with TRBD1. CDR3 length: 14 amino acids. With 3 bases clipped from V and 5 bases from J, the junction kept 0 bases outside the gene matches. CDR1 and CDR2 from the germline V gene are SEHNR and FQNEAQ (reference sequence).

This chain uses TRBV27 with TRBJ1-1, with 10 bases aligning to TRBD1. The V segment lost 4 bases and the J segment 5 bases; nucleotides outside the gene matches: 4. CDR3 length: 14 residues. CDR1 is MNHEY and CDR2 is SMNVEV in the germline V gene (reference sequence). The CDR3 protein is CASSWDRGTTEAFF. CDR3 coding DNA: TGTGCCAGCAGTTGGGACAGGGGAACAACTGAAGCTTTCTTT.

The table lists this clone with a count of one. The chain joins TRBV14 to TRBJ1-2; tentative D call: TRBD1 (5 bases). This CDR3 spans 14 amino acids. Germline V gives CDR1 SGHDN, CDR2 FVKESK. V was shortened by 4 bases and J by 6 bases, with 15 bases between the two germline ends. CDR3 DNA: TGTGCCAGCAGCCTCCAGGACATTGCTGATGGCTACACCTTC. It codes for CASSLQDIADGYTF.

V usage is TRBV9 and J usage is TRBJ2-1; D is unclear. This CDR3 spans 16 amino acids. The V end was cut by 4 bases, the J end by 6 bases, with 20 bases between. Per the germline V gene, CDR1 is SGDLS and CDR2 is YYNGEE. The CDR3 nucleotides read TGTGCCAGCAGCCCCGACCGCGGCCCCCTGCCCAATGAGCAGTTCTTC. It translates to CASSPDRGPLPNEQFF.

This rearrangement joins TRBV5-1 to TRBJ1-1; 7 nucleotides agree with TRBD1. Germline-derived CDR1 and CDR2 are SGHRS and YFSETQ. This CDR3 is built from 14 residues. V lost 0 bases to trimming and J lost 4 bases; unmatched junction nucleotides: 3. This chain's CDR3 is CASSLDRGSTEAFF. The CDR3 DNA sequence: TGCGCCAGCAGCTTGGACAGGGGATCCACTGAAGCTTTCTTT.

The rearrangement uses TRBV7-9 and TRBJ2-7; D gene unclear. This CDR3 is 12 amino acids long. Germline-derived CDR1 and CDR2 are SEHNR and FQNEAQ (reference sequence). Trimming pared 1 base from V and 6 bases from J, leaving 7 bases between. The CDR3 DNA sequence: TGTGCCAGCAGCTTAGATCGGAGCGAGCAGTACTTC. It is translated as CASSLDRSEQYF.

The chain joins TRBV7-9 to TRBJ2-5; a weak D match, TRBD1 (6 bases). Trimming pared 3 bases from V and 4 bases from J, leaving 12 bases between. The germline V gene has CDR1 SEHNR and CDR2 FQNEAQ (reference sequence). The CDR3 has 14 amino acids. The CDR3, as DNA: TGTGCCAGCAGCTTCGGACAGACCCCAGAGACCCAGTACTTC. Protein sequence: CASSFGQTPETQYF.

As to this clone: This same CDR3 is encoded by further DNA sequences in the sample. This chain links TRBV5-6 with TRBJ2-7; D uncertain. This CDR3 has 14 amino acids. Germline values: CDR1 SGHDT, CDR2 YYEEEE. V lost 0 bases and J lost 1, with 8 bases in between. The CDR3 reads CASSLGGGSYEQYF. DNA for the CDR3: TGTGCCAGCAGCTTGGGCGGCGGTTCCTACGAGCAGTACTTC.

This rearrangement joins TRBV5-5 to TRBJ1-2; D unclear. Per germline, CDR1 SGHKS and CDR2 YYEKEE (reference sequence). Trimming took off 0 bases at V and 0 bases at J, with 3 bases between the two ends. This CDR3 is 13 amino acids long. Here the CDR3 DNA reads TGTGCCAGCAGCTTGGTTCCTAACTATGGCTACACCTTC. Protein product: CASSLVPNYGYTF.

This clone is a singleton in its sample. This chain joins TRBV13 and TRBJ1-4; possible D gene TRBD1, 6 bases. The CDR3 loop spans 14 amino acids. The germline CDR1 and CDR2 sequences are PRHDT and FYEKMQ (reference sequence). V was clipped by 5 bases and J by 3 bases, with 10 bases between them. The CDR3 DNA reads as TGTGCCAGCAGCATAAGGGGGGCTAATGAAAAACTGTTTTTT. Translated: CASSIRGANEKLFF.

DNA of the CDR3: TGTGCCAGCAGTTCATTTGTTTCGGGGAACTACGAGCAGTACTTC. It is translated as CASSSFVSGNYEQYF. The V gene is TRBV6-6, the J gene TRBJ2-7; perhaps TRBD2 as D (5 bases). From germline, CDR1 is MNHNY and CDR2 SVGAGI (reference sequence). V lost 4 bases to trimming and J lost 3 bases, with 16 bases between them. The CDR3 has 15 residues.

The chain uses TRBV15 and TRBJ2-2; possible D gene TRBD2, 6 bases. The CDR3 length is 14 residues. V dropped 5 bases and J dropped 3 bases, with 10 bases sitting between them. The germline V gene encodes CDR1 LNHNV and CDR2 YYDKDF (reference sequence). The CDR3 region is CATSPTGDTGELFF. The CDR3, as DNA: TGTGCCACCAGCCCTACGGGGGACACCGGGGAGCTGTTTTTT.

The chain joins TRBV5-4 to TRBJ2-4; no clear D gene. The length of the CDR3 is 14 residues. Germline V lookup: CDR1 SGHNT, CDR2 YYREEE (reference sequence). V shed 4 bases and J shed 6 bases, with 14 bases lying between them. The CDR3 DNA reads TGTGCCAGCAGCCCGCCCGGACCTGGAAACATTCAGTACTTC. Residues: CASSPPGPGNIQYF.

To note about this clone: The same CDR3 also results from other DNA sequences found in this sample. The CDR3 here is CASSFGREGYEQYF. DNA for the CDR3: TGTGCCAGCAGTTTTGGTCGGGAGGGCTACGAGCAGTACTTC. The chain carries TRBV28 and TRBJ2-7; 8 bases are a match to TRBD2. V gave up 3 bases and J gave up 3 bases; unmatched junction bases: 4. The CDR3 spans 14 residues. The germline CDR1 and CDR2 sequences are MDHEN and SYDVKM.